This T cell receptor beta chain was sequenced during a study of blood T cell repertoires in COVID-19. Study-level information: Some COVID-19 samples were acute and others convalescent; all came from the United States, Italy and Spain. The analysed material was cDNA or gDNA that came from T cells, B-cell-depleted T cells, or PBMCs.

CDR1 SGHRS and CDR2 YFSETQ come from the germline V gene. The CDR3 has 16 residues. The V end lost 2 bases, the J end lost 5 bases, and 16 bases lay between the germline ends. Per the original data handling: Amplified reference gene primers provided the basis for estimating nucleated cell counts. Data came from immunoSEQ multiplex PCR; TCRdb stores just in-frame clones and leaves some out. V and J calls and clone size are copied from that table; D and trimming were computed from the DNA. The table shows nearly 350,000 clones, with 83% occurring only once. Sequencing was performed on peripheral blood. The chain has TRBV5-1 and TRBJ2-2; possibly TRBD2 for D (6 bases). The clonotype comes from a man aged 25 to 40 with active or convalescent COVID-19. Here the CDR3 reads CASSFVTSRGTGELFF. CDR3 in DNA: TGCGCCAGCAGCTTTGTCACTAGCCGAGGGACCGGGGAGCTGTTTTTT.